The T cell receptor (beta chain) described here comes from a study of spatial heterogeneity in lung cancer. For the study at large: Counts of TCR transcripts in tumor regions correlated strongly with a T cell module score (derived from matched bulk RNA-seq). Study findings and constraints: In tumors, expanded intratumoral alpha and beta TCR counts tracked mutation counts.

MiXCR was run by TCRdb on the 5' RACE reads, yielding one entry per CDR3 protein. This repertoire shows around 1,500 distinct CDR3 sequences, roughly 10% found once; its top ten account for around 40%. This clonotype is labeled as medium-sized (0.01 to 0.1%). Its antigen is unidentified. Germline-derived CDR1 and CDR2 are SGDLS and YYNGEE. With 4 bases clipped from V and 7 bases from J, the junction kept 10 bases outside the gene matches. The CDR3 consists of 15 residues. The time point here: sample taken at primary tumor resection. The genes are TRBV9 and TRBJ2-1; 8 nucleotides match TRBD1. The material sequenced was lung tumor tissue, taken at surgery. The TCR sequence derives from a female donor with early-stage non-small cell lung cancer. The CDR3 region is CASSNGQGVSNEQFF. CDR3 nucleotide sequence: TGTGCCAGCAGCAACGGACAGGGAGTATCGAATGAGCAGTTCTTC.